This TCR beta chain emerged from a study of identical twins. In TCRdb, the 5' RACE reads were re-called with MiXCR into one record per CDR3 protein. The sample shows 650,000 to 800,000 distinct CDR3 sequences, over 8.5% of them seen only once. CDR3 size: 18 residues. Per germline, CDR1 SGHRS and CDR2 YFSETQ. After removal of 3 bases from V and 3 bases from J, the junction contained 14 bases not matched to a gene. This sample also appeared in a second study, on yellow fever vaccine responses in identical twins.

Sequencing used PBMCs. V usage is TRBV5-1 and J usage is TRBJ2-3; 9 nucleotides line up with TRBD1. This receptor was identified in a woman aged 18-29 years in good health. CDR3 DNA sequence: TGCGCCAGCAGCTCGCGAGGGACAGGGACTCTCCTAACAGATACGCAGTATTTT. It codes for CASSSRGTGTLLTDTQYF.